This passage covers 29 T cell receptor beta chains from one sample sequenced in a study of T-cell memory formation after mild COVID-19. TCRdb reprocessed the 5' RACE reads with MiXCR, giving one entry per CDR3 protein. Of around 7,100 distinct CDR3 sequences in the sample, roughly 60% were seen once. Sequencing was done on a sample of PBMCs or a T cell subset sorted from them (not recorded which). These receptors all stem from an adult who had mild COVID-19 (a few samples of this study predate the infection). Cell type and time point are not known.

The chain uses TRBV4-1 and TRBJ1-1; D gene unclear. The V and J ends lost 4 bases and 6 bases respectively, with 12 bases between them. The germline V gene encodes CDR1 MGHRA and CDR2 YSYEKL. The CDR3 loop spans 13 amino acids. The CDR3: CASSPREVAEAFF. CDR3 in DNA: TGCGCCAGCAGCCCTAGGGAGGTGGCTGAAGCTTTCTTT.

The genes are TRBV4-1 and TRBJ2-5; TRBD2 aligns across 7 bases. CDR1 and CDR2 from the germline V gene are MGHRA and YSYEKL. The CDR3 consists of 13 residues. V gave up 1 base and J gave up 5 bases; unmatched junction bases: 1. CDR3 nucleotide sequence: TGCGCCAGCAGCCAAGTCGGGGGGGAGACCCAGTACTTC. This encodes CASSQVGGETQYF.

This clonotype has just one count. V gene TRBV14 combines with J gene TRBJ2-1; D uncertain. This CDR3 has 14 amino acids. The V end lost 1 base, the J end lost 6 bases, and 10 bases lay between the germline ends. The germline CDR1 and CDR2 sequences are SGHDN and FVKESK. CDR3 coding DNA: TGTGCCAGCAGCCAAGCCTCCATGAGCAATGAGCAGTTCTTC. It encodes CASSQASMSNEQFF.

By share, this clonotype counts as large (0.1 to 1%). The rearrangement links TRBV4-3 to TRBJ2-1, with D possibly matching TRBD2 (5 bases). With 3 bases removed from V and 5 bases from J, the gap between germline ends came to 14 bases. CDR3 length: 15 amino acids. Germline loops: CDR1 LGHNA, CDR2 YSLEER. CDR3 coding DNA: TGCGCCAGCAGCCAGGTCTCGGGGTGGGACAATGAGCAGTTCTTC. Encoded protein: CASSQVSGWDNEQFF.

This sequence joins TRBV10-3 and TRBJ2-5; D perhaps matches TRBD2 (5 bases). V lost 5 bases to trimming and J lost 3 bases, with 10 bases between them. Germline V gene data show CDR1 as ENHRY and CDR2 as SYGVKD. The CDR3 has 13 amino acids. The CDR3 region is CAISLRREETQYF. DNA for the CDR3: TGTGCCATCAGTCTCCGGCGGGAAGAGACCCAGTACTTC.

Many counts were recorded for this clonotype. The chain carries TRBV6-6 and TRBJ2-5; a weak D match, TRBD2 (6 bases). Deletions cut 0 bases from V and 7 bases from J, with 21 bases between. Per germline, CDR1 MNHNY and CDR2 SVGAGI (reference sequence). CDR3 length equals 17 residues. CDR3 amino acids: CASSYSKGDWWGGTQYF. The CDR3, as DNA: TGTGCCAGCAGTTACTCGAAAGGGGACTGGTGGGGAGGGACCCAGTACTTC.

The chain is built from TRBV7-2 and TRBJ2-5; 11 bases are shared with TRBD1. V lost 5 bases and J lost 7; bases outside the gene matches: 9. Germline CDR1 is SGHTA and CDR2 is FQGNSA. CDR3 size: 15 residues. This chain's CDR3 is CASSTIPGTGGTQYF. DNA of the CDR3: TGTGCCAGCAGCACTATTCCCGGGACAGGGGGGACCCAGTACTTC.

The rearrangement joins TRBV5-1 to TRBJ2-5; maybe TRBD2 (5 bases). Germline CDR1 SGHRS, CDR2 YFSETQ. The CDR3 sequence is 16 residues long. The ends were cut back, 7 bases at V and 1 base at J, with 20 bases in the middle. The CDR3 region has the DNA TGCGCCAGCGGCCGCGGGCTGTCGGATGGCCAAGAGACCCAGTACTTC. It encodes CASGRGLSDGQETQYF.

By share of the sample, this clonotype is medium-sized (0.01 to 0.1%). The rearrangement uses TRBV15 and TRBJ2-1, with D uncertain. Trimming removed 4 bases from V and 0 bases from J, with 7 bases in between. Germline CDR1 and CDR2: LNHNV and YYDKDF (reference sequence). This CDR3 comprises 14 residues. In DNA form, the CDR3 reads TGTGCCACCAGCATAGGGAACTCCTACAATGAGCAGTTCTTC. This translates into CATSIGNSYNEQFF.

This clonotype is medium-sized in the sample. The V call is TRBV30, the J call TRBJ1-1; 8 bases match TRBD1. Trimming removed 3 bases from V and 1 base from J; junction bases left unmatched: 1. The CDR3 is 13 residues long. Germline V gene sequence: CDR1 GTSNPN, CDR2 SVGIG (reference sequence). The CDR3 loop reads CAWSGTGNTEAFF. For the CDR3, the DNA is TGTGCCTGGAGCGGGACAGGGAACACTGAAGCTTTCTTT.

This clonotype counts as large. The chain combines TRBV7-2 with TRBJ2-1; D may match TRBD1 or TRBD2 (5 bases each). This CDR3 has 16 amino acids. Germline V lookup: CDR1 SGHTA, CDR2 FQGNSA. The germline V and J ends were trimmed by 1 base and 2 bases, with 12 bases remaining between them. The CDR3 DNA reads TGTGCCAGCAGCTTAGGAGGGGAAGGACCCTACAATGAGCAGTTCTTC. This codes for CASSLGGEGPYNEQFF.

By share of the sample, this clonotype is medium-sized. The rearrangement joins TRBV19 to TRBJ1-5, with TRBD1 as a possible D gene (6 bases). The CDR3 consists of 18 residues. The V end was cut by 1 base, the J end by 0 bases, with 16 bases between. Germline V gene data show CDR1 as LNHDA and CDR2 as SQIVND (reference sequence). The CDR3 here is CASSIGGPGAYSNQPQHF. As DNA, the CDR3 is TGTGCCAGTAGTATAGGAGGTCCGGGGGCTTATAGCAATCAGCCCCAGCATTTT.

This rearrangement joins TRBV5-1 to TRBJ2-7; weak D call: TRBD1 (6 bases). V was trimmed by 0 bases and J by 6 bases, leaving 10 bases between them. The germline gives CDR1 SGHRS, CDR2 YFSETQ. The CDR3 contains 13 residues. CDR3 nucleotides: TGCGCCAGCAGCTTGGAAGGGACACGCGAGCAGTACTTC. Its translation is CASSLEGTREQYF.

This chain joins TRBV11-3 and TRBJ2-1; 9 nucleotides match TRBD1. The V segment lost 5 bases and the J segment 6 bases; nucleotides outside the gene matches: 11. Per germline, CDR1 SGHNT and CDR2 YENEEA. The CDR3 runs 16 residues. CDR3 sequence (DNA): TGTGCCAGCAGCCGAGCCGGGACAGGGAGTCTCAATGAGCAGTTCTTC. It is translated as CASSRAGTGSLNEQFF.

This clonotype was seen a single time. This chain uses TRBV7-9 with TRBJ2-1; no clear D. The CDR3 extends over 18 amino acids. Germline lookup yields CDR1 SEHNR and CDR2 FQNEAQ (reference sequence). V shed 1 base and J shed 0 bases, with 16 bases lying between them. The CDR3 DNA reads TGTGCCAGCAGCTTAGTGGCTCGTGTTTCAGCCTCCTACAATGAGCAGTTCTTC. Amino acid sequence: CASSLVARVSASYNEQFF.

By share, this clonotype counts as medium-sized. This chain links TRBV6-4 with TRBJ2-7, with 10 bases aligning to TRBD1. The junction had 7 bases not matched to a gene; V was cut back by 5 bases and J by 6 bases. This CDR3 has 14 amino acids. CDR1 and CDR2 (germline): MRHNA, SNTAGT. The CDR3 bases are TGTGCCAGCAGTCGGACAGGGGGATCCCTCGAGCAGTACTTC. It is translated as CASSRTGGSLEQYF.

This clonotype is labeled medium-sized (0.01 to 0.1%). The chain recombines TRBV6-2 or TRBV6-3 with TRBJ2-5; TRBD1 is a possible D gene (6 bases). The germline gives CDR1 MNHEY, CDR2 SVGEGT. The V gene lost 6 bases and the J gene lost 5 bases, with 16 bases spanning the gap. This CDR3 contains 14 residues. The CDR3 bases are TGTGCCAGCAGAAGGACAGTCATGGCGGAGACCCAGTACTTC. Translation: CASRRTVMAETQYF.

The J gene is TRBJ2-1, the V gene TRBV4-3; D remains unclear. The CDR3 length is 12 residues. Germline V gives CDR1 LGHNA, CDR2 YSLEER. The V gene lost 0 bases and the J gene lost 12 bases, with 9 bases spanning the gap. The CDR3 DNA reads TGCGCCAGCAGCCAAGATAGGGCAGTGCAGTTCTTC. Translating gives CASSQDRAVQFF.

This chain links TRBV7-9 with TRBJ1-4, with a tentative D call TRBD1 (6 bases). Trimming took 3 bases from V and 4 from J, leaving 18 bases between them. This CDR3 comprises 17 residues. In germline, CDR1 is SEHNR, CDR2 FQNEAQ (reference sequence). The CDR3 sequence is CASSFPQGTGDNEKLFF. The CDR3 nucleotides are TGTGCCAGCAGCTTCCCTCAGGGGACGGGAGATAATGAAAAACTGTTTTTT. The full variable domain, with the rest looked up from reference TRBV7-9 and TRBJ1-4, is DTGVSQNPRHKITKRGQNVTFRCDPISEHNRLYWYRQTLGQGPEFLTYFQNEAQLEKSRLLSDRFSAERPKGSFSTLEIQRTEQGDSAMYLCASSFPQGTGDNEKLFFGSGTQLSVL.

The chain recombines TRBV3-1 with TRBJ1-6; D is unclear. Trimming took off 3 bases at V and 11 bases at J, with 11 bases between the two ends. This CDR3 spans 13 amino acids. Germline-derived CDR1 and CDR2 are LGHDT and YNNKEL (reference sequence). The CDR3 sequence: CASSQLAGTPLHF. CDR3 DNA sequence: TGTGCCAGCAGCCAGCTAGCTGGGACACCCCTCCACTTT.

The count of this clonotype is one. The V gene is TRBV7-9, the J gene TRBJ1-1, with 9 bases fitting TRBD1. The CDR3 length is 17 residues. After removal of 5 bases from V and 3 bases from J, the junction contained 13 bases not matched to a gene. The germline CDR1 and CDR2 sequences are SEHNR and FQNEAQ (reference sequence). The CDR3 bases are TGTGCCAGCAGCCCTCAGACAGGGGGATATGATGACACTGAAGCTTTCTTT. Residues: CASSPQTGGYDDTEAFF.

V usage is TRBV21-1 and J usage is TRBJ2-7; TRBD1 was called by the table and not checked on the DNA. TRBV21-1 is termed a pseudogene. CDR3 length: 16 amino acids. The CDR3, as DNA: TGTGCCAGCAGCACCCCCTCGCCGACTTTAACCTACGAGCAGTACGTC. This codes for CASSTPSPTLTYEQYV.

This rearrangement joins TRBV7-2 to TRBJ2-1; TRBD2 aligns across 12 bases. The germline gives CDR1 SGHTA, CDR2 FQGNSA. Trimming at V came to 1 base and at J to 4 bases, leaving 11 bases not matched to a gene. CDR3 size: 19 residues. The CDR3 nucleotides read TGTGCCAGCAGCTTAGGACTAGCGGGGGCCGGCCACCTTTACAATGAGCAGTTCTTC. The encoded protein is CASSLGLAGAGHLYNEQFF.

By its share, this clonotype is medium-sized (0.01 to 0.1%). The rearrangement links TRBV12-3 or TRBV12-4 to TRBJ1-1; weak D call: TRBD1 (5 bases). The CDR3 has 16 amino acids. V dropped 1 base and J dropped 5 bases, with 17 bases sitting between them. CDR3 bases: TGTGCCAGCAGTTTAGGGGGACCGCCGGTGGGGACTGAAGCTTTCTTT. This encodes CASSLGGPPVGTEAFF.

The chain is built from TRBV6-2 or TRBV6-3 and TRBJ2-1; 9 bases are shared with TRBD1. The germline gives CDR1 MNHEY, CDR2 SVGEGT. This CDR3 spans 14 amino acids. J gave up 6 bases and V 0 bases, and 0 bases lay outside the gene matches. CDR3: CASSYSTGGNEQFF. In nucleotides, the CDR3 is TGTGCCAGCAGTTACTCGACAGGGGGCAATGAGCAGTTCTTC.

This rearrangement joins TRBV25-1 to TRBJ2-7; D is uncertain. Germline CDR1 reads MGHDK; CDR2 reads SYGVNS. V dropped 1 base and J dropped 3 bases, with 1 base sitting between them. The CDR3 has 11 amino acids. CDR3 coding DNA: TGTGCCAGCAGTGAATTCTACGAGCAGTACTTC. Translating it yields CASSEFYEQYF.

This clonotype is medium-sized by share. The rearrangement uses TRBV6-5 and TRBJ2-6; TRBD1 agrees at 10 bases. The junction had 2 bases not matched to a gene; V was cut back by 4 bases and J by 2 bases. The CDR3 contains 16 residues. CDR1 and CDR2 from the germline V gene are MNHEY and SVGAGI. CDR3 in DNA: TGTGCCAGCAGTTTGACAGGGGGCGCTGGGGCCAACGTCCTGACTTTC. Translating it yields CASSLTGGAGANVLTF.

By frequency in the sample, this clonotype is medium-sized. This chain uses TRBV6-6 with TRBJ2-7, with no clear D. The CDR3 extends over 12 amino acids. V shed 8 bases and J shed 0 bases, with 8 bases lying between them. Germline lookup yields CDR1 MNHNY and CDR2 SVGAGI (reference sequence). CDR3 region: CASVPASYEQYF. The CDR3 DNA is TGTGCCAGCGTCCCAGCCTCCTACGAGCAGTACTTC.

This clonotype was picked up one time. The chain uses TRBV10-3 and TRBJ2-2; D is ambiguous. Looked up from germline, CDR1 is ENHRY and CDR2 is SYGVKD. The CDR3 spans 14 residues. Trimming took 2 bases from V and 4 from J, leaving 8 bases between them. CDR3 DNA: TGTGCCATCAGTGAGGATGGGGTCACCGGGGAGCTGTTTTTT. Amino acids: CAISEDGVTGELFF.